The 4 T cell receptor beta chains reported below all come from one sample, sequenced in a study of blood T cell repertoires in COVID-19. This table comes from immunoSEQ multiplex PCR, and its TCRdb copy is limited to in-frame clones, with some not included. Among over 450,000 clones listed, roughly 89% were seen once. The sequenced sample consisted of peripheral blood. These receptors were taken from a woman between 50 and 59 years old with COVID-19, enrolled during active disease.

V and J are TRBV5-1 and TRBJ2-2; possibly TRBD1 for D (6 bases). Germline V CDR1 and CDR2: SGHRS, YFSETQ. CDR3 length equals 15 residues. V lost 2 bases to trimming and J lost 3 bases, with 11 bases between them. The CDR3: CASSFTGMDTGELFF. CDR3 bases: TGCGCCAGCAGCTTTACAGGGATGGACACCGGGGAGCTGTTTTTT.

The chain carries TRBV11-3 and TRBJ2-2; 7 bases map to TRBD1. The J segment lost 6 bases and the V segment lost 5 bases, leaving 9 bases of the junction unmatched. Germline CDR1 is SGHNT and CDR2 is YENEEA. CDR3 length: 15 residues. Written as DNA, the CDR3 is TGTGCCAGCAGCCGAACAGGGGTTGGTTCCGGGGAGCTGTTTTTT. Translating gives CASSRTGVGSGELFF.

The chain is built from TRBV9 and TRBJ1-5; D remains ambiguous. The CDR3 runs to 15 residues. V was pared by 2 bases and J by 0 bases, with 9 bases between. Germline V lookup: CDR1 SGDLS, CDR2 YYNGEE. The CDR3 sequence is CASSVSGYSNQPQHF. Written as DNA, the CDR3 is TGTGCCAGCAGCGTCAGCGGTTATAGCAATCAGCCCCAGCATTTT.

Only one count was recorded for this clone. The CDR3 region is CASSEQTGNSPLHF. The CDR3 DNA is TGTGCCAGCAGTGAGCAGACGGGTAATTCACCCCTCCACTTT. The chain has TRBV2 and TRBJ1-6; D gene unclear. The CDR3 has 14 residues. CDR1 is SNHLY, CDR2 FYNNEI, per germline. Trimming removed 3 bases at V and 6 bases at J, with 9 bases between.